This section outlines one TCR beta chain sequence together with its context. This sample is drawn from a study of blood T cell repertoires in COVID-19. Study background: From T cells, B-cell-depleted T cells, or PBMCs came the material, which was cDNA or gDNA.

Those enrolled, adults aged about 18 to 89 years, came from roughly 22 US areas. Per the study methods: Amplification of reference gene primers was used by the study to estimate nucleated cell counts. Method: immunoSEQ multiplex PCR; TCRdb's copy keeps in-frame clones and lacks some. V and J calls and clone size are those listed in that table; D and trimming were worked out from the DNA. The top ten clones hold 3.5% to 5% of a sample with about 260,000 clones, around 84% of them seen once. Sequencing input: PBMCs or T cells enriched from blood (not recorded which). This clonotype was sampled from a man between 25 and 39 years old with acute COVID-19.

As DNA, the CDR3 is TGTGCCAGCAGCCCGGGACAGACGAACACTGAAGCTTTCTTT. Residues: CASSPGQTNTEAFF. The chain joins TRBV5-5 to TRBJ1-1; TRBD1 matches 7 bases. Germline loops: CDR1 SGHKS, CDR2 YYEKEE (reference sequence). This CDR3 region has 14 residues. V dropped 4 bases and J dropped 1; count of bases not matched to a gene: 4.